The next 3 T cell receptor beta chains were all read from a single sample in a study of T cell repertoires in cytomegalovirus infection. For these receptors, no antigen is known. TCRdb redid the calling of the reads with MiXCR, one entry per CDR3 protein. The sample yields approximately 110,000 distinct CDR3 sequences, around 30% seen once. The input for sequencing was CD8+ T cells from cultured PBMCs, taken from culture after CMV antigen stimulation. These receptors came from a human donor in good health (CMV status not recorded). Some clones in this sample may be carry-over from other donors' samples.

This clonotype came up a few times. V usage is TRBV18 and J usage is TRBJ1-3; 8 bases line up with TRBD1. The CDR3 loop spans 14 amino acids. V gave up 2 bases and J gave up 7 bases; unmatched junction bases: 4. The germline CDR1 and CDR2 sequences are KGHSH and LQKENI. CDR3 sequence (DNA): TGTGCCAGCTCACCAGATCAGGGGGCGAACACCATATATTTT. The encoded protein is CASSPDQGANTIYF.

In its sample, this clonotype was seen many times. The chain combines TRBV7-6 with TRBJ1-2; 7 bases agree with TRBD1. The CDR3 runs 15 residues. The germline V gene has CDR1 SGHVS and CDR2 FNYEAQ. J was trimmed by 2 bases and V by 4 bases; bases with no gene match: 7. CDR3 coding DNA: TGTGCCAGCAGCTCGCAGGGGGGCGGAAACTATGGCTACACCTTC. It encodes CASSSQGGGNYGYTF.

The chain is built from TRBV7-9 and TRBJ2-7, with D possibly TRBD2 on 6 matching bases. In germline, CDR1 is SEHNR, CDR2 FQNEAQ (reference sequence). The germline V and J ends were trimmed by 1 base and 2 bases, with 9 bases remaining between them. The CDR3 covers 14 residues. This CDR3 is CASSLVREAYEQYF. Written as DNA, the CDR3 is TGTGCCAGCAGCTTAGTCAGGGAGGCCTACGAGCAGTACTTC. Full variable domain (rest looked up from reference TRBV7-9 and TRBJ2-7): DTGVSQNPRHKITKRGQNVTFRCDPISEHNRLYWYRQTLGQGPEFLTYFQNEAQLEKSRLLSDRFSAERPKGSFSTLEIQRTEQGDSAMYLCASSLVREAYEQYFGPGTRLTVT.